This TCR beta chain is drawn from a study of neurological immune-mediated disorders. Study outcomes and limitations: Private repertoires in all groups were suggested by the absence of shared CDR3 amino acid sequences among expanded clones across subjects. It was HTLV-1-associated myelopathy that showed the most TCR clonal expansion, while multiple sclerosis showed the least, falling below healthy controls.

Sample time point: technical triplicate 1. It was by 5'RACE with 10-nucleotide random UMIs that the cDNA was made. Using its own MiXCR run on the 5' RACE reads, TCRdb lists one record per CDR3 protein. The sample holds fewer than 50,000 distinct CDR3 sequences, approximately 10% seen once. CDR3 length: 14 amino acids. Germline CDR1 is DFQATT and CDR2 is SNEGSKA (reference sequence). Comments on this clonotype: Its antigen is not known. An end of the junction does not agree with germline; a read error may underlie this.

The TCR originated in a man in his fifties or sixties with HTLV-1-associated myelopathy (HAM/TSP). Sequencing was performed on PBMCs. The chain links TRBV20-1 to TRBJ1-5; D is perhaps TRBD1 (5 bases). The CDR3 coding sequence is TGCAGTGCTAGATCGAGTGGGGCCGCTCAGGCCCAGCATTTT. Its protein is CSARSSGAAQAQHF.